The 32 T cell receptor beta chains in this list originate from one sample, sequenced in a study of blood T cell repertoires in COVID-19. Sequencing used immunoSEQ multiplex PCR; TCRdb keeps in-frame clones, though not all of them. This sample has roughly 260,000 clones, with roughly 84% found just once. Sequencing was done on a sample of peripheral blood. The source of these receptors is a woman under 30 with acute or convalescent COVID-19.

In DNA form, the CDR3 reads TGTGCCAGCAGTTCAGTACAGGCGGCCTGGTCCGAGCAGTACTTC. This sequence encodes CASSSVQAAWSEQYF. The chain links TRBV7-9 to TRBJ2-7, with TRBD1 as a possible D gene (5 bases). The CDR3 covers 15 residues. Trimming removed 6 bases from V and 6 bases from J, with 21 bases in between. Germline-derived CDR1 and CDR2 are SEHNR and FQNEAQ (reference sequence).

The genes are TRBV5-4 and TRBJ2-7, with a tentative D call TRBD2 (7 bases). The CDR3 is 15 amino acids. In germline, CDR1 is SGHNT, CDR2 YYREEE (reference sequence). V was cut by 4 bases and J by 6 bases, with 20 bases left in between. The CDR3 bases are TGTGCCAGCAGCCCACGACTAGGGGGGGTCGGCGAGCAGTACTTC. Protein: CASSPRLGGVGEQYF.

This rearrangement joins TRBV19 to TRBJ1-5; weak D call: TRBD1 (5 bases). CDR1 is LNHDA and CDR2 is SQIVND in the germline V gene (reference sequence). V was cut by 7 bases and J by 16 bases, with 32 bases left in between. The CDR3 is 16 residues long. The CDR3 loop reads CASTRRSSSPQAGKHF. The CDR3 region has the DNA TGTGCCAGTACGCGCAGGTCCTCATCTCCACAGGCCGGTAAACATTTT.

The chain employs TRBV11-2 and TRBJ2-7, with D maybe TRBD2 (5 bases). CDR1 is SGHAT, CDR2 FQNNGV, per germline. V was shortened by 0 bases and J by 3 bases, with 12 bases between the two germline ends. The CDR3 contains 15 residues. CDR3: CASSLDVAGVYEQYF. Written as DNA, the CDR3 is TGTGCCAGCAGCTTAGATGTCGCGGGTGTCTACGAGCAGTACTTC.

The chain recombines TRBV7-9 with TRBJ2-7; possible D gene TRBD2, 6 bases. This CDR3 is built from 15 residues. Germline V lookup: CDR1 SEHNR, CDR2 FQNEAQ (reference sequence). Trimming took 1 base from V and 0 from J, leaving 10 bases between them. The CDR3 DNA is TGTGCCAGCAGCTTAGTCGTGACTAGCTCCTACGAGCAGTACTTC. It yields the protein CASSLVVTSSYEQYF.

The CDR3 protein is CASSSAGGYGNTIYF. The CDR3 DNA sequence: TGTGCCAGCAGCTCGGCAGGGGGCTATGGAAACACCATATATTTT. V gene TRBV5-8 combines with J gene TRBJ1-3; 8 bases map to TRBD1. V gave up 3 bases and J gave up 3 bases; unmatched junction bases: 5. This CDR3 spans 15 amino acids. Per the germline V gene, CDR1 is SGHTS and CDR2 is YDEGEE.

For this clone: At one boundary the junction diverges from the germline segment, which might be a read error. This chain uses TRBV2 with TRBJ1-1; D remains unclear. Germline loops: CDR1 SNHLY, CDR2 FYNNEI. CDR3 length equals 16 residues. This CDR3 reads CASRDFRRKPNTEAFF. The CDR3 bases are TGTGCCAGCCGTGACTTTCGTCGAAAGCCGAACACTGAAGCTTTCTTT.

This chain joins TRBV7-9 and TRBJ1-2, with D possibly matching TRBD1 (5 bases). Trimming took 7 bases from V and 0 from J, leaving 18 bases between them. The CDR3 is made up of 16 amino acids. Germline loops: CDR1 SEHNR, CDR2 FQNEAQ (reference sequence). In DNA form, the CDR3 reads TGTGCCAGCACCCAGGGCAGGCACCCAACTAACTATGGCTACACCTTC. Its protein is CASTQGRHPTNYGYTF.

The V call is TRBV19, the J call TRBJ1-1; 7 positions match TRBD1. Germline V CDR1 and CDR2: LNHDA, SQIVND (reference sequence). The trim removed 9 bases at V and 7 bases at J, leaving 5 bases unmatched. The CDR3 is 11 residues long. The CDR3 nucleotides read TGTGCCAGCCAGACAGGGAGTGAAGCTTTCTTT. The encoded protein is CASQTGSEAFF.

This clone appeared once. CDR3 sequence reads: CASSPLALHRGDGGNSPLHF. The CDR3 DNA sequence: TGTGCCAGCTCACCCCTGGCCCTCCACCGGGGTGATGGTGGGAATTCACCCCTCCACTTT. The gene calls are TRBV18 and TRBJ1-6; unclear D gene. Germline CDR1 KGHSH, CDR2 LQKENI. Between the trimmed V and J ends, which lost 3 bases and 7 bases, there was a span of 28 bases. The CDR3 sequence is 20 residues long.

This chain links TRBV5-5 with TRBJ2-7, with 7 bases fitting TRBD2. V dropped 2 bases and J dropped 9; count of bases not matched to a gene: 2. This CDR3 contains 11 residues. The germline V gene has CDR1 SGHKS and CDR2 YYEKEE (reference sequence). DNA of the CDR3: TGTGCCAGCAGCTTTGGGGGGGTGCAGTACTTC. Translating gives CASSFGGVQYF. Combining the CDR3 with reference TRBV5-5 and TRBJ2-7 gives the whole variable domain DAGVTQSPTHLIKTRGQQVTLRCSPISGHKSVSWYQQVLGQGPQFIFQYYEKEERGRGNFPDRFSARQFPNYSSELNVNALLLGDSALYLCASSFGGVQYFGPGTRLTVT.

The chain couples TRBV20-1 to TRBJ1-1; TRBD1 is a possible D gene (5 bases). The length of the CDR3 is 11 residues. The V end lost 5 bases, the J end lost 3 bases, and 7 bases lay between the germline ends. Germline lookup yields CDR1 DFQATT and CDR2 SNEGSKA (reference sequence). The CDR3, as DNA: TGCAGTGCTGACAGCTACACTGAAGCTTTCTTT. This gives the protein CSADSYTEAFF.

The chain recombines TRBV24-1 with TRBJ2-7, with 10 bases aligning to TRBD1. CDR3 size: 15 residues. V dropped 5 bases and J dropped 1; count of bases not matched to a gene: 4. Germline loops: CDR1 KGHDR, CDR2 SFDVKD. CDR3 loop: CATSGGTGASYEQYF. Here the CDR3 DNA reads TGTGCCACCAGTGGCGGGACAGGGGCGTCCTACGAGCAGTACTTC.

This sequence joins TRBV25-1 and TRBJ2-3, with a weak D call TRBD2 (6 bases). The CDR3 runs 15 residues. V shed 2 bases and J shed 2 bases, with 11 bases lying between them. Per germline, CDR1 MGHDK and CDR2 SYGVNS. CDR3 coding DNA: TGTGCCAGCAGTGAAGTGCGGGACTCCACAGATACGCAGTATTTT. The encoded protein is CASSEVRDSTDTQYF.

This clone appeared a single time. Written as DNA, the CDR3 is TGTGCCACCAAGCCGGGACAGGTATCCTACGAGCAGTACTTC. Translating gives CATKPGQVSYEQYF. The rearrangement joins TRBV6-5 to TRBJ2-7, with 8 bases matching TRBD1. The CDR3 sequence is 14 residues long. With 10 bases clipped from V and 1 base from J, the junction kept 9 bases outside the gene matches. From germline, CDR1 is MNHEY and CDR2 SVGAGI.

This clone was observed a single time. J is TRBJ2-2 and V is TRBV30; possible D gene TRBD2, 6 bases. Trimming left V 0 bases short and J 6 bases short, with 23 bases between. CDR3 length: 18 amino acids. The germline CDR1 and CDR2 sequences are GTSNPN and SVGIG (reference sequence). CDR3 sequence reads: CAWSVGVREASSAGELFF. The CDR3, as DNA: TGTGCCTGGAGTGTAGGGGTCAGGGAGGCTTCAAGTGCCGGGGAGCTGTTTTTT.

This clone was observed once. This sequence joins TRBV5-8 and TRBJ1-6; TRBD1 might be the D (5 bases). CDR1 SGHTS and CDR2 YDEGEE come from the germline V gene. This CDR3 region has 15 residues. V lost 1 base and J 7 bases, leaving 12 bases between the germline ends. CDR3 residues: CASSLWGLGNSPLHF. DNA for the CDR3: TGTGCCAGCAGCTTGTGGGGACTGGGGAATTCACCCCTCCACTTT.

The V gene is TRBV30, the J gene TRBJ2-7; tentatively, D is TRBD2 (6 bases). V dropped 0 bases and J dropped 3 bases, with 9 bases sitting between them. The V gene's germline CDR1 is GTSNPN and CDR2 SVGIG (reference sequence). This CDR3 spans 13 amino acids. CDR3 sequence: CAWSVLGGYEQYF. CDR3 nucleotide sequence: TGTGCCTGGAGTGTATTGGGGGGCTACGAGCAGTACTTC.

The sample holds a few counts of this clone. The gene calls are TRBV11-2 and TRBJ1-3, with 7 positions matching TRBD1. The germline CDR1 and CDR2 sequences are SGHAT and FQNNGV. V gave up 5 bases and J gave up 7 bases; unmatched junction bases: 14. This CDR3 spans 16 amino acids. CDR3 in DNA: TGTGCCAGCAGCCCCCGCGACAGGGCAAGCGGTAACACCATATATTTT. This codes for CASSPRDRASGNTIYF.

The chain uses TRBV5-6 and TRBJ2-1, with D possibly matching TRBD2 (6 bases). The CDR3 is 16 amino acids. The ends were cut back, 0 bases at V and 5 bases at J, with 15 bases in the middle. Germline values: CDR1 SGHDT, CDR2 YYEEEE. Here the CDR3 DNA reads TGTGCCAGCAGCTTGGCTTGGCTAGCGACCAACAATGAGCAGTTCTTC. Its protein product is CASSLAWLATNNEQFF.

CDR3 coding DNA: TGTGCCAGCAGCCCTGCCCTGACAGAAACCTACGAGCAGTACTTC. It specifies CASSPALTETYEQYF. The gene calls are TRBV7-9 and TRBJ2-7, with a possible D match to TRBD1 (5 bases). Deletions cut 5 bases from V and 2 bases from J, with 16 bases between. This CDR3 spans 15 amino acids. CDR1 is SEHNR and CDR2 is FQNEAQ in the germline V gene (reference sequence).

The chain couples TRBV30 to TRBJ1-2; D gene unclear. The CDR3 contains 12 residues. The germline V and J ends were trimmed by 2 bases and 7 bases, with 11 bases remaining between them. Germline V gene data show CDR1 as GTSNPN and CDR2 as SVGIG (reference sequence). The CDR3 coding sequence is TGTGCCTGGAGTATGGCAGTCTCTGGCTACACCTTC. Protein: CAWSMAVSGYTF.

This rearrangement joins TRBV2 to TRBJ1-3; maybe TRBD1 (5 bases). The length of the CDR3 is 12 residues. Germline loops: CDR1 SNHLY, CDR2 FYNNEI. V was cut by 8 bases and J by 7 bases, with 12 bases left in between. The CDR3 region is CASGADANTIYF. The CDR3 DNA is TGTGCCAGCGGGGCGGACGCGAACACCATATATTTT. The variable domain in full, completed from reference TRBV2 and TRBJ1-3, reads EPEVTQTPSHQVTQMGQEVILRCVPISNHLYFYWYRQILGQKVEFLVSFYNNEISEKSEIFDDQFSVERPDGSNFTLKIRSTKLEDSAMYFCASGADANTIYFGEGSWLTVV.

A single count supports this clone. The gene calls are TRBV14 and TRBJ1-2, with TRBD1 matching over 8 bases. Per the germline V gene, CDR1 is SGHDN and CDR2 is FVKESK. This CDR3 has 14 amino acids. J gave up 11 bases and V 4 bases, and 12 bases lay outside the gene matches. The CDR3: CASSPNRGQGLYTF. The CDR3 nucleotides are TGTGCCAGCAGCCCTAATCGAGGACAGGGCCTTTACACCTTC.

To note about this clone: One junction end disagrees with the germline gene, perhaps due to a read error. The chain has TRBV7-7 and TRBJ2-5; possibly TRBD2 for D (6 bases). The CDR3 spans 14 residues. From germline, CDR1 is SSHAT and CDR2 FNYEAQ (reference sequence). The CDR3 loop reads CASSLGGFQETQYF. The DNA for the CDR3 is TGTGCTAGCAGCCTGGGGGGATTCCAAGAGACCCAGTACTTC.

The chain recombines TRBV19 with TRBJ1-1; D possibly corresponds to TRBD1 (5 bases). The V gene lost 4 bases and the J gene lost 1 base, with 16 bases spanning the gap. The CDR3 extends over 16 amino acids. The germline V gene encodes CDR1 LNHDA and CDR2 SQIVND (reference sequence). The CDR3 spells CASSREAGTQNTEAFF. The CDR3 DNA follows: TGTGCCAGTAGTAGGGAGGCCGGGACTCAGAACACTGAAGCTTTCTTT. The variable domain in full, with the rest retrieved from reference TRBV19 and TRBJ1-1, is DGGITQSPKYLFRKEGQNVTLSCEQNLNHDAMYWYRQDPGQGLRLIYYSQIVNDFQKGDIAEGYSVSREKKESFPLTVTSAQKNPTAFYLCASSREAGTQNTEAFFGQGTRLTVV.

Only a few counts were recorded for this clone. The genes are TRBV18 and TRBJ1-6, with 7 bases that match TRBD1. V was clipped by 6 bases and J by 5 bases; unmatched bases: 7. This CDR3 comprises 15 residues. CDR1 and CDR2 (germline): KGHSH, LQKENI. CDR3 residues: CASSPGDSHNSPLHF. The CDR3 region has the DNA TGTGCCAGCTCCCCGGGGGACAGTCATAATTCACCCCTCCACTTT.

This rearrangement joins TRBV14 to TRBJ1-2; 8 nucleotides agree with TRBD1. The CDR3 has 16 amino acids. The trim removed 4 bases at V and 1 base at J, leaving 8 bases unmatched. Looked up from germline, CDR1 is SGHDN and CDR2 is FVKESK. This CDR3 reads CASSPIRTGLNYGYTF. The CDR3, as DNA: TGTGCCAGCAGCCCCATTCGGACAGGGCTTAACTATGGCTACACCTTC.

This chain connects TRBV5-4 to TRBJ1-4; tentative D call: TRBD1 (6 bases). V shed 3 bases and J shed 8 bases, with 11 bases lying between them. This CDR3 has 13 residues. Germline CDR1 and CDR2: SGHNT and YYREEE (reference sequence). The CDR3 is CASSSRQEEKLFF. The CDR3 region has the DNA TGTGCCAGCAGCTCAAGACAGGAGGAAAAACTGTTTTTT. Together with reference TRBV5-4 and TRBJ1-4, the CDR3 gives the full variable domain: ETGVTQSPTHLIKTRGQQVTLRCSSQSGHNTVSWYQQALGQGPQFIFQYYREEENGRGNFPPRFSGLQFPNYSSELNVNALELDDSALYLCASSSRQEEKLFFGSGTQLSVL.

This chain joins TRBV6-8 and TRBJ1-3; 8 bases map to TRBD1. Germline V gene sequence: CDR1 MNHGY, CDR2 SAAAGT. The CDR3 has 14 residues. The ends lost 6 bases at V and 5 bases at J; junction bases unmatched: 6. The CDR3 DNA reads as TGTGCCAGCAGATTCGGACAGGGACGAAACACCATATATTTT. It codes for CASRFGQGRNTIYF.

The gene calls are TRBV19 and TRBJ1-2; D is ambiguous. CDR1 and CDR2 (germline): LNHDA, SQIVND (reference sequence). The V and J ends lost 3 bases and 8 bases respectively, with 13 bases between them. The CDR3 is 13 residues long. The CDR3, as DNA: TGTGCCAGTAGTATGGGCAGCCTTTCGGGCTACACCTTC. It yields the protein CASSMGSLSGYTF.

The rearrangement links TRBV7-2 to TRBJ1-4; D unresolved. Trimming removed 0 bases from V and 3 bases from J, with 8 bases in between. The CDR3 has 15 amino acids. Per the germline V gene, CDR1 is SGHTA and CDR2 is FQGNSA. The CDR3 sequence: CASSLARQANEKLFF. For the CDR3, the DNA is TGTGCCAGCAGCTTAGCCCGGCAGGCTAATGAAAAACTGTTTTTT.